The present T cell receptor (beta chain) was sequenced within a study of T cells after yellow fever vaccination. This clonotype was detected a few times. Antigen specificity is unknown. Study-wide results and caveats: Though it reached lower strength, the secondary response hit its peak faster, day 5 versus 15. It was a small share of clonotypes that appeared in both CD4 and CD8 compartments.

As TCR cDNA was made by 5'RACE template switching, a universal primer site and UMIs were added. TCRdb reanalysed the 5' RACE reads using MiXCR and keeps one entry per CDR3 protein. The sample lists around 330,000 distinct CDR3 sequences; around 3.6% were seen once. Here the sequenced sample was PBMCs, taken on the day of the yellow fever booster vaccination. The origin of this receptor is a man aged 18 to 29 who received the YFV17D yellow fever vaccine.

CDR3 sequence: CASSPRGGLGTGELFF. CDR3 DNA sequence: TGCGCCAGCAGTCCTCGCGGGGGGTTAGGGACCGGGGAGCTGTTTTTT. The J gene is TRBJ2-2, the V gene TRBV4-1, with 8 bases that match TRBD2. Trimming at V came to 6 bases and at J to 5 bases, leaving 11 bases not matched to a gene. There are 16 residues in the CDR3. Germline assignment: CDR1 MGHRA and CDR2 YSYEKL.